This T cell receptor beta chain was sequenced for a study of T cell responses to AZD1222 COVID-19 vaccine. The CDR3 extends over 16 amino acids. CDR1 is SGHAT, CDR2 FQNNGV, per germline. V lost 3 bases and J lost 4, with 18 bases in between. Assay: immunoSEQ multiplex PCR; the TCRdb copy retains only in-frame clones and omits some. Counted here are roughly 150,000 clones, approximately 94% occurring once; the ten biggest clones make up over 4.5%. The origin of this receptor is an adult who received the AZD1222 COVID-19 vaccine. The rearrangement uses TRBV11-2 and TRBJ1-2; tentative D call: TRBD1 (6 bases). The input for sequencing was peripheral blood, taken 28 days after the second AZD1222 dose. The CDR3 region is CASSFSSGDFIYGYTF. The CDR3 DNA follows: TGTGCCAGCAGCTTTAGCTCAGGGGATTTTATCTATGGCTACACCTTC. Supplemented by reference TRBV11-2 and TRBJ1-2, the full variable domain reads EAGVAQSPRYKIIEKRQSVAFWCNPISGHATLYWYQQILGQGPKLLIQFQNNGVVDDSQLPKDRFSAERLKGVDSTLKIQPAKLEDSAVYLCASSFSSGDFIYGYTFGSGTRLTVV.